This T cell receptor (beta chain) comes out of a study of cytomegalovirus exposure and HLA in healthy donors. Some clones are missing from TCRdb's copy, which holds only in-frame ones; the method was immunoSEQ multiplex PCR. The table lists about 72,000 clones, around 94% of them singletons. CDR1 is SNHLY and CDR2 is FYNNEI in the germline V gene. The V and J ends lost 1 base and 11 bases, in that order; junction bases with no gene match: 7. This CDR3 is built from 15 residues. Sequencing input: PBMCs. V usage is TRBV2 and J usage is TRBJ2-1, with 11 bases matching TRBD2. The clonotype was recovered from a woman in her late teens or twenties in good health and CMV-seronegative. CDR3 protein: CASSEELAGGNKQFF. The CDR3, as DNA: TGTGCCAGCAGTGAAGAGCTAGCGGGGGGAAATAAGCAGTTCTTC.